This is a list of T cell receptor beta chains from one sample in a study of T cell responses to AZD1222 COVID-19 vaccine. TCRdb's copy holds only in-frame clones and misses some; the assay was immunoSEQ multiplex PCR. The data hold 200,000 or so clones, with approximately 93% observed a single time. Sequenced material: peripheral blood, taken 28 days after the second AZD1222 dose. Receptor source: an adult who received the AZD1222 COVID-19 vaccine. Each CDR3 is given with its conserved first and last residue. A D gene is named only where the DNA matches it firmly.

j_gene	d_gene	len	v_gene	CDR3aa
TRBJ2-7	TRBD1	14	TRBV3-1/TRBV3-2	CASSLGTGGYEQYF
TRBJ2-2	.	15	TRBV19	CASSIRSGNTGELFF
TRBJ2-3	TRBD2	15	TRBV5-4	CASSLVGGAGDTQYF
TRBJ1-1	.	14	TRBV7-3	CASSLSGAVAEAFF
TRBJ1-1	.	15	TRBV19	CASKPRQSLNTEAFF
TRBJ1-5	TRBD1	16	TRBV6-2/TRBV6-3	CASSKHSGQGYQPQHF
TRBJ1-4	.	18	TRBV30	CAEFIRTDGRGVHEKLFF
TRBJ2-5	TRBD2	17	TRBV5-1	CASSPAFLAGAQETQYF
TRBJ2-3	TRBD1	15	TRBV18	CASSPETGAPDTQYF
TRBJ1-2	.	13	TRBV14	CASSHSGASGYTF
TRBJ1-2	TRBD1	14	TRBV5-1	CASTATGGAYGYTF
TRBJ1-4	TRBD1	17	TRBV15	CATSRARQGALNEKLFF
TRBJ1-2	TRBD1	14	TRBV7-3	CASRPSGQGHGYTF
TRBJ2-5	.	14	TRBV21-1	CASSKGRGQETQYF
TRBJ2-3	TRBD2	16	TRBV7-9	CASTLVALAGKVTQYF
TRBJ2-7	.	14	TRBV3-1/TRBV3-2	CASSSDPGRYEQYF
TRBJ2-1	.	14	TRBV27	CASSSRGSGNEQFF
TRBJ1-1	.	13	TRBV27	CASSFRRGAEAFF
TRBJ2-2	TRBD2	20	TRBV3-1/TRBV3-2	CASSQDPPLGLAGGPGELFF
TRBJ1-3	TRBD1	14	TRBV7-9	CASFYGTAGNTIYF
TRBJ1-3	.	15	TRBV5-1	CASSLGQSWGNTIYF
TRBJ1-1	.	12	TRBV10-2	CASQGRNTEAFF
TRBJ1-2	TRBD1	15	TRBV3-1/TRBV3-2	CASSSRQGARDGYTF
TRBJ2-5	TRBD2	15	TRBV24-1	CATSVSTGGGVTQYF
TRBJ2-5	.	15	TRBV27	CASSLSPLVGETQYF
TRBJ1-1	.	18	TRBV7-2	CASSVRTTWVSMNTEAFF
TRBJ2-5	.	11	TRBV19	CASSLEKTQYF
TRBJ2-3	TRBD2	16	TRBV3-1/TRBV3-2	CASSQRRGGGTDTQYF
TRBJ2-1	TRBD2	15	TRBV11-2	CASSHQTSAGNEQFF
TRBJ1-2	.	13	TRBV5-8	CASSSNWDYGYTF
TRBJ1-6	TRBD1	16	TRBV10-3	CAIRDTTQGQDSPLHF
TRBJ1-1	.	14	TRBV15	CATSRDFAATEAFF
TRBJ2-7	TRBD2	14	TRBV30	CAWSHTSGGYEQYF
TRBJ1-5	.	13	TRBV5-1	CARGKGLPQPQHF
TRBJ1-5	.	14	TRBV27	CASANRVGNQPQHF
TRBJ1-5	.	15	TRBV19	CASTDTGGSNQPQHF
TRBJ1-1	.	17	TRBV19	CASSIDARGGENTEAFF
TRBJ1-2	.	13	TRBV19	CAGGNGGTYGYTF
TRBJ1-1	.	13	TRBV5-1	CASSPGPLTEAFF
TRBJ2-1	TRBD2	17	TRBV5-6	CASSLARTSGTYNEQFF
TRBJ1-1	TRBD1	15	TRBV13	CASSLDGTGRTEAFF